Described below is a single T cell receptor (beta chain) sequence and its context. Its antigen is still unknown. This sample was taken from a study of T cell responses to AZD1222 COVID-19 vaccine. CDR1 is LNHDA, CDR2 SQIVND, per germline (reference sequence). V lost 7 bases and J 4 bases, leaving 20 bases between the germline ends. The CDR3 runs 15 residues. Study-level results: Mostly white British, mostly female donors; authors suggested clonal diversity may be underestimated. Receipt of two AZD1222 doses was followed by a rise in Spike-specific TCR breadth and depth. Among AZD1222 vaccinees, only six were seropositive at baseline.

Sequenced by immunoSEQ multiplex PCR; TCRdb stores in-frame clones only, minus some. The sample records about 270,000 clones, around 93% being singletons. The sample consisted of peripheral blood, taken 28 days after the second AZD1222 dose. The clonotype originates from an adult who received the AZD1222 COVID-19 vaccine. J is TRBJ2-7 and V is TRBV19; D is possibly TRBD1 (6 bases). The CDR3 here is CASKGSAGAKYEQYF. CDR3 bases: TGTGCCAGTAAGGGATCGGCAGGGGCTAAATACGAGCAGTACTTC.